The 25 T cell receptor beta chains reported below all come from one sample, sequenced in a study of regulatory T cells in long-lasting Graves disease. Through Arm-PCR of CDR3 regions and iRepertoire HTBI primers, TCR beta libraries were built. TCRdb redid the calling of the multiplex PCR reads with MiXCR, one entry per CDR3 protein. Of 200,000 to 300,000 distinct CDR3 sequences in the sample, 20% were seen once. Time point: newly diagnosed GD, antithyroid drugs for less than 3 months. The TCR library used RNA extracted from PBMCs. The material sequenced was peripheral blood mononuclear cells (PBMCs), taken at new diagnosis, from a patient treated with antithyroid drugs. The receptors shown here come from a female donor with Graves disease.

At least ten counts were recorded for this clonotype. The chain links TRBV20-1 to TRBJ2-7; D is uncertain. Deletions cut 6 bases from V and 0 bases from J, with 9 bases between. Germline CDR1 DFQATT, CDR2 SNEGSKA (reference sequence). This CDR3 is built from 12 residues. The CDR3 nucleotides are TGCAGTGCGAGGACGTCCTCCTACGAGCAGTACTTC. Its protein is CSARTSSYEQYF.

This clonotype was recorded many times. This rearrangement joins TRBV20-1 to TRBJ2-1, with D unresolved. Germline-derived CDR1 and CDR2 are DFQATT and SNEGSKA (reference sequence). CDR3 length: 15 amino acids. Trimming took 0 bases from V and 7 from J, leaving 16 bases between them. This CDR3 is CSARDLARLGNEQFF. For the CDR3, the DNA is TGCAGTGCTAGAGATCTTGCGCGTTTGGGTAATGAGCAGTTCTTC.

This clonotype has a count of ten or more. J is TRBJ2-7 and V is TRBV11-1, with D possibly called TRBD1 or TRBD2 (6 bases each). This CDR3 region has 14 residues. V was pared by 3 bases and J by 3 bases, with 12 bases between. The germline CDR1 and CDR2 sequences are SGHAT and FQDESV (reference sequence). The CDR3 protein is CASSFWGADYEQYF. CDR3 coding DNA: TGTGCCAGCAGCTTTTGGGGGGCGGACTACGAGCAGTACTTC.

Many counts were recorded for this clonotype. The chain couples TRBV28 to TRBJ2-2, with D hard to call. Between the trimmed V and J ends, which lost 6 bases and 7 bases, there was a span of 18 bases. Germline V CDR1 and CDR2: MDHEN, SYDVKM. The CDR3 is made up of 15 amino acids. The CDR3: CASRPVGQSVGELFF. The CDR3 region has the DNA TGTGCCAGCAGACCAGTGGGTCAGAGCGTCGGGGAGCTGTTTTTT.

This clonotype was seen a handful of times. Possible read error: a much larger clone is one base away. The DNA for the CDR3 is TGTGCCAGCAGCCCGGGACCTTCCTACGAGCAGTACTTC. This translates into CASSPGPSYEQYF. The chain joins TRBV6-4 to TRBJ2-7; possibly TRBD1 or TRBD2 for D (5 bases each). The V end was cut by 6 bases, the J end by 1 base, with 10 bases between. The CDR3 is 13 residues long. Germline V gives CDR1 MRHNA, CDR2 SNTAGT.

The genes are TRBV20-1 and TRBJ1-6; tentatively, D is TRBD1 (6 bases). The CDR3 consists of 14 residues. CDR1 is DFQATT, CDR2 SNEGSKA, per germline (reference sequence). V lost 0 bases and J lost 12, with 15 bases in between. DNA of the CDR3: TGCAGTGCTAGAGAGGCAGGGGCGGATTTACCCCTCCACTTT. It is translated as CSAREAGADLPLHF.

This clonotype appeared many times. The V gene is TRBV24-1, the J gene TRBJ2-1; D not resolved. The germline V gene has CDR1 KGHDR and CDR2 SFDVKD. This CDR3 comprises 13 residues. The V end was cut by 5 bases, the J end by 8 bases, with 12 bases between. Here the CDR3 reads CATSVGYADEQFF. CDR3 coding DNA: TGTGCCACCAGTGTTGGGTATGCGGATGAGCAGTTCTTC.

This clonotype was picked up many times. In DNA form, the CDR3 reads TGTGCCAGCAGCTTAGGGGCAGGCCTCAGAGAGACCCAGTACTTC. It is translated as CASSLGAGLRETQYF. V gene TRBV7-2 combines with J gene TRBJ2-5; no clear D gene. The V end was cut by 1 base, the J end by 4 bases, with 13 bases between. Germline assignment: CDR1 SGHTA and CDR2 FQGNSA. The CDR3 loop spans 15 amino acids.

On this clonotype itself: Likely a read error: the CDR3 ends without its conserved phenylalanine or tryptophan. It is unclear where the CDR3 begins or ends on the DNA, so no DNA is shown, and the CDR3 is as TCRdb lists it. The gene calls are TRBV2 and TRBJ2-1. CDR1 and CDR2 (germline): SNHLY, FYNNEI. Ends included, the CDR3 has 13 residues. CDR3: CASSDDQSSEQLL.

This clonotype was recorded many times. The chain links TRBV7-7 to TRBJ2-1; D ambiguous. CDR3 length: 13 amino acids. V was pared by 1 base and J by 6 bases, with 7 bases between. Germline V gene data show CDR1 as SSHAT and CDR2 as FNYEAQ (reference sequence). The CDR3 region is CASSLGNANEQFF. The CDR3 DNA reads as TGTGCCAGCAGCTTAGGTAACGCCAATGAGCAGTTCTTC.

This clonotype was picked up many times. The chain carries TRBV5-5 and TRBJ1-1; the D is unclear. CDR1 and CDR2 (germline): SGHKS, YYEKEE (reference sequence). V was cut by 3 bases and J by 4 bases, with 13 bases left in between. The CDR3 is made up of 14 amino acids. CDR3 bases: TGTGCCAGCAGCTGGGTGGTGGGGAGCACTGAAGCTTTCTTT. It is translated as CASSWVVGSTEAFF.

In its sample, this clonotype was seen many times. This rearrangement joins TRBV5-6 to TRBJ1-1; TRBD1 might be the D (6 bases). The CDR3 covers 14 residues. Trimming took off 2 bases at V and 1 base at J, with 9 bases between the two ends. Germline V CDR1 and CDR2: SGHDT, YYEEEE. The CDR3 DNA sequence: TGTGCCAGCAGCTTAGTGGACAGGAACACTGAAGCTTTCTTT. Protein: CASSLVDRNTEAFF.

The chain combines TRBV7-2 with TRBJ2-5; TRBD2 matches at 11 bases. Germline CDR1 SGHTA, CDR2 FQGNSA. This CDR3 comprises 20 residues. V gave up 3 bases and J gave up 5 bases; unmatched junction bases: 20. CDR3 sequence reads: CASSLSGTSGTSHRWETQYF. The CDR3, as DNA: TGTGCCAGCAGCTTGTCCGGGACTAGCGGAACGAGCCACCGATGGGAGACCCAGTACTTC.

The genes are TRBV20-1 and TRBJ1-1; 7 bases are a match to TRBD1. Germline V CDR1 and CDR2: DFQATT, SNEGSKA (reference sequence). Trimming at V came to 6 bases and at J to 1 base, leaving 5 bases not matched to a gene. The CDR3 has 13 residues. CDR3 in amino acids: CSATGTENTEAFF. CDR3 coding DNA: TGCAGTGCGACCGGGACAGAGAACACTGAAGCTTTCTTT.

This clonotype was observed many times. The chain recombines TRBV7-2 with TRBJ1-6, with D maybe TRBD1 (6 bases). Per germline, CDR1 SGHTA and CDR2 FQGNSA. The CDR3 is 15 amino acids. V lost 0 bases, J lost 7 bases, and 10 bases lay in between. Here the CDR3 DNA reads TGTGCCAGCAGCTTAGCCGGGGGGCGGAATTCACCCCTCCACTTT. Translated: CASSLAGGRNSPLHF.

Ten or more counts support this clonotype. The chain employs TRBV6-1 and TRBJ1-5; 9 nucleotides agree with TRBD1. V gave up 6 bases and J gave up 6 bases; unmatched junction bases: 9. Germline CDR1 reads MNHNS; CDR2 reads SASEGT. CDR3 length: 15 amino acids. This CDR3 reads CASRRTGAPTQPQHF. The CDR3 region has the DNA TGTGCCAGCAGACGGACAGGGGCCCCTACTCAGCCCCAGCATTTT.

This clonotype was recorded at least ten times. The genes are TRBV29-1 and TRBJ1-1; TRBD1 is a possible D gene (6 bases). CDR3 size: 14 residues. V shed 4 bases and J shed 2 bases, with 14 bases lying between them. Germline values: CDR1 SQVTM, CDR2 ANQGSEA. CDR3 amino acids: CSVARGGVNTEAFF. The DNA for the CDR3 is TGCAGCGTTGCCAGGGGTGGGGTCAACACTGAAGCTTTCTTT.

As to this clonotype: This sequence is one base from a far larger clone and is likely a read error. The V and J genes are TRBV7-2 and TRBJ2-5; 7 nucleotides line up with TRBD1. The assigned J gene may be wrong: the sequence end matches TRBJ2-1 better. The length of the CDR3 is 13 residues. Germline V CDR1 and CDR2: SGHTA, FQGNSA. The CDR3 here is CASTPAGGFEQFF. CDR3 coding DNA: TGTGCCAGCACCCCGGCAGGGGGATTCGAGCAGTTCTTC.

This clonotype was counted many times. This chain connects TRBV19 to TRBJ2-5; 10 nucleotides align to TRBD1. The germline V gene has CDR1 LNHDA and CDR2 SQIVND (reference sequence). This CDR3 comprises 15 residues. The V gene end was trimmed by 4 bases and the J gene end by 7 bases; junction bases not matched to a gene: 9. CDR3 sequence: CASSNAGTGVGTQYF. As DNA, the CDR3 is TGTGCCAGTAGTAACGCCGGGACAGGGGTGGGGACCCAGTACTTC.

This clonotype was counted many times. This sequence joins TRBV18 and TRBJ2-7; D is perhaps TRBD1 (5 bases). The CDR3 sequence is 14 residues long. The V end lost 1 base, the J end lost 4 bases, and 11 bases lay between the germline ends. From germline, CDR1 is KGHSH and CDR2 LQKENI. The CDR3: CASSPRGSLYEQYF. In DNA, the CDR3 is TGTGCCAGCTCACCACGGGGCAGCCTATACGAGCAGTACTTC.

Concerning this clonotype itself: With a far larger clone one base away, a read error is the likely cause. This chain links TRBV3-1 with TRBJ1-1; 7 bases are a match to TRBD1. Germline V lookup: CDR1 LGHDT, CDR2 YNNKEL (reference sequence). The CDR3 has 14 amino acids. Trimming at V came to 7 bases and at J to 0 bases, leaving 5 bases not matched to a gene. In DNA, the CDR3 is TGTGCCAGCAAGGCAGGGGGGTTGAACACTGAAGCTTTCTTT. Translating gives CASKAGGLNTEAFF.

This clonotype was recorded many times. In nucleotides, the CDR3 is TGTGCCACACGGGACAGGGGACACACCGGGGAGCTGTTTTTT. Its translation is CATRDRGHTGELFF. This chain links TRBV24-1 with TRBJ2-2; 10 nucleotides line up with TRBD1. Germline loops: CDR1 KGHDR, CDR2 SFDVKD. This CDR3 region has 14 residues. With 10 bases clipped from V and 3 bases from J, the junction kept 4 bases outside the gene matches.

Ten or more counts support this clonotype. The chain has TRBV7-2 and TRBJ1-2; 8 positions agree with TRBD1. Germline loops: CDR1 SGHTA, CDR2 FQGNSA. This CDR3 has 14 amino acids. Unmatched junction bases numbered 5, after V lost 4 bases and J lost 4 bases. The CDR3 bases are TGTGCCAGCAGCTACTCGACAGGGGTCTATGGCTACACCTTC. This sequence encodes CASSYSTGVYGYTF.

This clonotype was seen a handful of times. Since a much larger clone is just one base distant, this may be a read error. The chain uses TRBV6-2 or TRBV6-3 and TRBJ1-4; a weak D match, TRBD1 (5 bases). The germline V gene encodes CDR1 MNHEY and CDR2 SVGEGT. The CDR3 has 17 residues. Between the trimmed V and J ends, which lost 0 bases and 6 bases, there was a span of 17 bases. The CDR3 protein is CASSYSEIGADDEKLFF. CDR3 bases: TGTGCCAGCAGTTACTCGGAGATCGGGGCGGATGATGAAAAACTGTTTTTT.

At least ten counts were recorded for this clonotype. The gene calls are TRBV6-1 and TRBJ1-6; no definite D call. The germline gives CDR1 MNHNS, CDR2 SASEGT. Trimming stripped 6 bases from V and 12 bases from J, with 9 bases between. This CDR3 has 11 amino acids. This chain's CDR3 is CASRDPGPLHF. DNA of the CDR3: TGTGCCAGCAGAGATCCGGGACCCCTCCACTTT.